This T cell receptor beta chain was sequenced for a study of preoperative IRX-2 immunotherapy in early breast cancer. Repertoires were generated with immunoSEQ multiplex PCR, while TCRdb's copy carries only in-frame clones and drops some. The table includes about 28,000 clones, 70% to 85% detected once. The CDR3 has 14 amino acids. Germline assignment: CDR1 MDHEN and CDR2 SYDVKM. V trimming: 5 bases; J trimming: 2 bases; junction bases outside the gene matches: 1. Documented treatment: preoperative locoregional IRX-2 cytokine immunotherapy. Samples came from a phase Ib trial of preoperative locoregional IRX-2 cytokine immunotherapy.

The chain links TRBV28 to TRBJ2-7; 12 bases match TRBD2. The receptor comes from a human donor with breast cancer. This specimen was collected from a patient treated with IRX-2 immunotherapy. The CDR3 nucleotides read TGTGCCAGCAGTCGACTAGCGGGAGCCTACGAGCAGTACTTC. Translated, it gives CASSRLAGAYEQYF. The full variable domain, with the rest looked up from reference TRBV28 and TRBJ2-7, is DVKVTQSSRYLVKRTGEKVFLECVQDMDHENMFWYRQDPGLGLRLIYFSYDVKMKEKGDIPEGYSVSREKKERFSLILESASTNQTSMYLCASSRLAGAYEQYFGPGTRLTVT.